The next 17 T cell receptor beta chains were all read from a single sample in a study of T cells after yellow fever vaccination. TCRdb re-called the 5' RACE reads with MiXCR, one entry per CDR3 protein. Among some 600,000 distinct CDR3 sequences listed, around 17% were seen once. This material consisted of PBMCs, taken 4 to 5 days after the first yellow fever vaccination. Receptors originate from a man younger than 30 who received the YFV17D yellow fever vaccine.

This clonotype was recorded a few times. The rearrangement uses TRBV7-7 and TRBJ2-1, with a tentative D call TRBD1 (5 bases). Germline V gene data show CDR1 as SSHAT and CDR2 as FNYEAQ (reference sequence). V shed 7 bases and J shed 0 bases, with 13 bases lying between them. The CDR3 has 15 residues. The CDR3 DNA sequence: TGTGCCAGCAACCCCAGGGCCCGCTCCTACAATGAGCAGTTCTTC. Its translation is CASNPRARSYNEQFF.

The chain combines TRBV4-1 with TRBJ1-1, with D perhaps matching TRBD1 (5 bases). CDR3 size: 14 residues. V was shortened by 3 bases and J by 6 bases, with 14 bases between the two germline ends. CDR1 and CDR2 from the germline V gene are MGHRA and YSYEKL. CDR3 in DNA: TGCGCCAGCAGCCAGATGACAGTGAAGGCTGAAGCTTTCTTT. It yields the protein CASSQMTVKAEAFF.

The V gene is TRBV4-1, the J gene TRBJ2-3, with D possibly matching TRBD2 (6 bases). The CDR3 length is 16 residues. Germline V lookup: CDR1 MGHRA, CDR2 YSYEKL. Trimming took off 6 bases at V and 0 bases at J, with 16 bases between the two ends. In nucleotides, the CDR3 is TGCGCCAGCAGTAGAATGACCGCGGGGAGCACAGATACGCAGTATTTT. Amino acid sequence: CASSRMTAGSTDTQYF.

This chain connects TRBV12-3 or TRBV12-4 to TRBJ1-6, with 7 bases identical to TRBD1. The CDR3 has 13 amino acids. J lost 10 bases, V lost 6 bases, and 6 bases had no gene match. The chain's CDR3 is CASSQQGWSPLHF. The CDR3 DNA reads TGTGCCAGCAGCCAACAGGGGTGGTCACCCCTCCACTTT.

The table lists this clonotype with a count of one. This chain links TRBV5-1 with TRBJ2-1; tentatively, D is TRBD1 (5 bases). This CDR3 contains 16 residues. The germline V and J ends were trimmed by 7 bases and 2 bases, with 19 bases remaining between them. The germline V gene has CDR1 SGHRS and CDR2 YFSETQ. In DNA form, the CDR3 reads TGCGCCAGCCCCCAGACGACAGAGCCGCCCTACAATGAGCAGTTCTTC. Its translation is CASPQTTEPPYNEQFF.

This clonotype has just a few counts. CDR3 sequence: CASSQVGGAGTDTQYF. DNA for the CDR3: TGCGCCAGCAGCCAAGTCGGGGGGGCGGGCACAGATACGCAGTATTTT. The chain uses TRBV4-3 and TRBJ2-3; 8 nucleotides agree with TRBD2. Germline CDR1 reads LGHNA; CDR2 reads YSLEER. The CDR3 covers 16 residues. V shed 1 base and J 1 base; nucleotides not matched to a gene: 4.

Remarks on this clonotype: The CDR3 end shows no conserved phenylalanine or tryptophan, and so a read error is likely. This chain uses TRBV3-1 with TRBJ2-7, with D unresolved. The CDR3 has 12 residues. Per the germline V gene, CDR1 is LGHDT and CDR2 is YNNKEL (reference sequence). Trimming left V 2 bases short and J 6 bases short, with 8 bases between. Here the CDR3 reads CASSQRAAEQYS. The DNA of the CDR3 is TGTGCCAGCAGCCAACGGGCCGCCGAGCAGTACTCC.

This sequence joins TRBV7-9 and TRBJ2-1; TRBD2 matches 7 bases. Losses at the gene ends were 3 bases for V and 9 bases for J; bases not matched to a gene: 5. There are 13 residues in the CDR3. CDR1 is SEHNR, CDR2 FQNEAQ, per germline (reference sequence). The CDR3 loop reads CASSLATGGEQFF. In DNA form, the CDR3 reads TGTGCCAGCAGCTTGGCTACGGGAGGTGAGCAGTTCTTC.

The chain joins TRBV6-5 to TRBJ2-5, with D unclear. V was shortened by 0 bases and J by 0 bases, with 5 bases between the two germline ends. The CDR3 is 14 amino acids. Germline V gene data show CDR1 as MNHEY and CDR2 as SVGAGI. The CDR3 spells CASSYSRYQETQYF. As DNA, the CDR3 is TGTGCCAGCAGTTACTCGAGGTACCAAGAGACCCAGTACTTC.

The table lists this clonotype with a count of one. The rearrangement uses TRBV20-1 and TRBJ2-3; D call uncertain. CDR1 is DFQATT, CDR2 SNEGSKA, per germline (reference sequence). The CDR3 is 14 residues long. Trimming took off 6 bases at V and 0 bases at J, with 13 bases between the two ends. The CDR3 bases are TGCAGTGCCCCGCCTCACCCTAGCACAGATACGCAGTATTTT. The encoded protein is CSAPPHPSTDTQYF.

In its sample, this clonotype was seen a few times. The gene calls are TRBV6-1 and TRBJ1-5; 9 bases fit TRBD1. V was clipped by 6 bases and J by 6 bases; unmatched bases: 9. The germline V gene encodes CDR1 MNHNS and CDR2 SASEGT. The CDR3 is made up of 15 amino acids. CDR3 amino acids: CASRKTGGLVQPQHF. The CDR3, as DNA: TGTGCCAGCAGAAAAACAGGGGGCTTGGTTCAGCCCCAGCATTTT.

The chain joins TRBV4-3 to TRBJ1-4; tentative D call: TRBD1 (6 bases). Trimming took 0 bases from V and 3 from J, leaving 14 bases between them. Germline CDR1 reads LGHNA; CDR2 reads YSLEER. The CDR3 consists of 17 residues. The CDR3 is CASSQDEAYRANEKLFF. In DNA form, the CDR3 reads TGCGCCAGCAGCCAAGATGAGGCGTACAGGGCTAATGAAAAACTGTTTTTT.

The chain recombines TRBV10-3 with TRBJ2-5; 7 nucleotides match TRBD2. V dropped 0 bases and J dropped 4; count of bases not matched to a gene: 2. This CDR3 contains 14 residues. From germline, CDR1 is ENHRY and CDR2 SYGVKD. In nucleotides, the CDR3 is TGTGCCATCAGTGAGTCGGAGCGGGGAGAGACCCAGTACTTC. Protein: CAISESERGETQYF.

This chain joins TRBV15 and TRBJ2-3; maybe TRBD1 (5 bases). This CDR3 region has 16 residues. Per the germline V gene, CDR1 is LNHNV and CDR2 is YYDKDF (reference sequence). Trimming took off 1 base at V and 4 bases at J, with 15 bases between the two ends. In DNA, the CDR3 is TGTGCCACCAGCAGAGGAAAGGACACCCGAGCAGATACGCAGTATTTT. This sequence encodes CATSRGKDTRADTQYF. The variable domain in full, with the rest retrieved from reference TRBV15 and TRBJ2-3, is DAMVIQNPRYQVTQFGKPVTLSCSQTLNHNVMYWYQQKSSQAPKLLFHYYDKDFNNEADTPDNFQSRRPNTSFCFLDIRSPGLGDTAMYLCATSRGKDTRADTQYFGPGTRLTVL.

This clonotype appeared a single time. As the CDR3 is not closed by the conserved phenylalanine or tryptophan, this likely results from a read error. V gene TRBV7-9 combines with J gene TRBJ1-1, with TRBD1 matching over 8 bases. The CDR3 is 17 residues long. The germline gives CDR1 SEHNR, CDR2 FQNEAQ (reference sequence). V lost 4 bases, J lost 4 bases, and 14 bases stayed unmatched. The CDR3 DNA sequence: TGTGCCAGCAGCTCGTACCCAATAACAGGGGGGAGCACTGAAGCTTTCTCT. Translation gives CASSSYPITGGSTEAFS.

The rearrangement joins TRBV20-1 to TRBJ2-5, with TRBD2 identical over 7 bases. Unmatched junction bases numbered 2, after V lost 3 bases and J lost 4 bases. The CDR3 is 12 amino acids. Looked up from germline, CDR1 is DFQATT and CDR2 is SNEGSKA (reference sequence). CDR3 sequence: CSARSGGETQYF. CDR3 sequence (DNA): TGCAGTGCTAGGTCGGGGGGAGAGACCCAGTACTTC.

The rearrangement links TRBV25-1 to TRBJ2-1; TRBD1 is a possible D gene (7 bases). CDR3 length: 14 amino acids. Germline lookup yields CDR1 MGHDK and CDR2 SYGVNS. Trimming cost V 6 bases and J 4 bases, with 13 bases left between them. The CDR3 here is CASREGAGYNEQFF. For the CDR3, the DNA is TGTGCCAGCAGGGAGGGGGCAGGGTACAATGAGCAGTTCTTC.